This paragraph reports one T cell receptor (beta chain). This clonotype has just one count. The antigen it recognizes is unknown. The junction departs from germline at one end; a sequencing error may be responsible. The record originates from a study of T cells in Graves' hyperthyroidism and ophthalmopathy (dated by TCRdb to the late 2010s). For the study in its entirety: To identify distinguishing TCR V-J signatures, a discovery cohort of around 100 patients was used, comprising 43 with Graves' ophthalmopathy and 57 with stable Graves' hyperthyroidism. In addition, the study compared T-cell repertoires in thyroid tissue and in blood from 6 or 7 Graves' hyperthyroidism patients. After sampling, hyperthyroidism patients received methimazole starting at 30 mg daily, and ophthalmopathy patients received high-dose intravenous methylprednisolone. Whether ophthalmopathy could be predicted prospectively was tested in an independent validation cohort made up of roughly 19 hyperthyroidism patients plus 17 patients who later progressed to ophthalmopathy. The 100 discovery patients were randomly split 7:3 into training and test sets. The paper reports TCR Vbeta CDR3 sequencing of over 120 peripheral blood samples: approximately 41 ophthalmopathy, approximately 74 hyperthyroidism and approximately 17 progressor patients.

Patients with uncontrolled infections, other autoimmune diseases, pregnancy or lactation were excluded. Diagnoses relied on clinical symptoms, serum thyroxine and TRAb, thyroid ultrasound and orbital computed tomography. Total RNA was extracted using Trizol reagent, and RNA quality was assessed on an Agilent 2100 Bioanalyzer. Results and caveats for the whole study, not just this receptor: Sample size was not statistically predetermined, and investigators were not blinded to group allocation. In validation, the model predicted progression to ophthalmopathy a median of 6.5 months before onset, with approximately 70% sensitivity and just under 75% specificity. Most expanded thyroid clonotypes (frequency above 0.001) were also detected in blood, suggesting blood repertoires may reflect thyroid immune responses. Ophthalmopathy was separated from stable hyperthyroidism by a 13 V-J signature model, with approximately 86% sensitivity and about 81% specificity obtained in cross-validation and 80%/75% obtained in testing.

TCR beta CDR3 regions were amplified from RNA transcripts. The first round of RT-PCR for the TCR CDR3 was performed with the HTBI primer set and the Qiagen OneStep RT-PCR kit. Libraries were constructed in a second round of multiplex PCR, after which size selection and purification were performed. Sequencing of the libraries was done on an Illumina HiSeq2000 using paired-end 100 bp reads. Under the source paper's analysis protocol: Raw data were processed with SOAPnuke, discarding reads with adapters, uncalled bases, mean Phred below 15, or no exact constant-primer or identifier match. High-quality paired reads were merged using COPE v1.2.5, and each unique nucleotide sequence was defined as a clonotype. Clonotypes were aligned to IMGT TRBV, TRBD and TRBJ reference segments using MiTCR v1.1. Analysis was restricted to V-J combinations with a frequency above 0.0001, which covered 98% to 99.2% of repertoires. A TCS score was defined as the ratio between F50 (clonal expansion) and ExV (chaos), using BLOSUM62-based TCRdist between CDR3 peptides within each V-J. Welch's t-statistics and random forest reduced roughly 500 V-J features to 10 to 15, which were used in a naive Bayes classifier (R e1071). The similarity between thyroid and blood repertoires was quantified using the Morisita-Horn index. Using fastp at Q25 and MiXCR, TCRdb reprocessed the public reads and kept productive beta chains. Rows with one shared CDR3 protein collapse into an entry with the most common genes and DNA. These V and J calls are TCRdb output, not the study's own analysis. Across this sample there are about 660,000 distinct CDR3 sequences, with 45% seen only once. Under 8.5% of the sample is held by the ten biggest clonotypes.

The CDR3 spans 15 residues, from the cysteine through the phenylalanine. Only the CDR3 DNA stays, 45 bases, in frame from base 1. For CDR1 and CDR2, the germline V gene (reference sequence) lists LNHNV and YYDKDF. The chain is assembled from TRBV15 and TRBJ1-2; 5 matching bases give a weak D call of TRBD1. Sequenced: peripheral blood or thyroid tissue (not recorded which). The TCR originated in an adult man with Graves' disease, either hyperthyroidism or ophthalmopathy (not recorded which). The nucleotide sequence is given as TGTGCCAGCAGCTTTCTCCCTGGGACCAACTATGGCTACACCTTC. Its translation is CASSFLPGTNYGYTF.